The sequence of this T cell receptor beta chain was determined in a study of OX40 agonist ivuxolimab in advanced cancers. Study summary: Ivuxolimab, an agonist antibody against OX40 (CD134), was given to patients.

CDR3 length: 15 residues. The V end lost 3 bases, the J end lost 2 bases, and 12 bases lay between the germline ends. Germline lookup yields CDR1 SGHAT and CDR2 FQNNGV. The method was immunoSEQ multiplex PCR; TCRdb's version includes in-frame clones alone and lacks a portion of them. The sample records 35,000 to 55,000 clones, under 90% being singletons. Source: CD4+ or CD8+ T cells sorted from blood, taken in a trial of the OX40 agonist ivuxolimab. The receptor comes from an adult with an advanced solid tumor such as melanoma, head and neck, liver or kidney cancer. The chain uses TRBV11-2 and TRBJ2-3, with D possibly TRBD2 on 6 matching bases. The CDR3 here is CASSLSGVFTDTQYF. DNA of the CDR3: TGTGCCAGCAGCTTGTCGGGAGTTTTCACAGATACGCAGTATTTT.